Following are 24 T cell receptor beta chains from one sample sequenced in a study of cytomegalovirus exposure and HLA in healthy donors. PCR employed 60 Vbeta and 13 Jbeta primers. Using immunoSEQ multiplex PCR, the repertoire was profiled, and TCRdb retains in-frame clones only, with some absent. The repertoire has more than 100,000 clones, about 74% of them found once; the top ten carry 0.8% to 0.95%. Sequencing was carried out using PBMCs. The receptor set was obtained from a woman between 55 and 75 years old in good health and CMV-seronegative.

This clone was seen just once. The chain joins TRBV11-2 to TRBJ1-1; perhaps TRBD1 as D (5 bases). The germline V and J ends were trimmed by 5 bases and 0 bases, with 10 bases remaining between them. The CDR3 length is 14 residues. Germline V CDR1 and CDR2: SGHAT, FQNNGV. Here the CDR3 reads CASSVGGLNTEAFF. As DNA, the CDR3 is TGTGCCAGCAGCGTCGGGGGGTTGAACACTGAAGCTTTCTTT.

The genes are TRBV5-1 and TRBJ1-2, with 12 positions matching TRBD1. The length of the CDR3 is 14 residues. Germline V CDR1 and CDR2: SGHRS, YFSETQ. With 4 bases clipped from V and 8 bases from J, the junction kept 6 bases outside the gene matches. CDR3 bases: TGCGCCAGCAGCCCGGGACAGGGGGCTTGGGGCTACACCTTC. It specifies CASSPGQGAWGYTF.

Worth noting for this clone: A junction end diverges from the germline sequence, so it may reflect a read error. The chain employs TRBV7-9 and TRBJ2-7; 7 positions agree with TRBD1. The CDR3 contains 16 residues. Germline V CDR1 and CDR2: SEHNR, FQNEAQ (reference sequence). The CDR3 region is CSSSPKAPTGTYEQYF. DNA for the CDR3: TGTTCCAGCAGCCCAAAGGCTCCGACAGGGACGTACGAGCAGTACTTC.

The V and J genes are TRBV15 and TRBJ2-7; 11 bases line up with TRBD2. CDR1 and CDR2 from the germline V gene are LNHNV and YYDKDF (reference sequence). Losses at the gene ends were 4 bases for V and 6 bases for J; bases not matched to a gene: 20. This CDR3 is 19 amino acids long. Here the CDR3 reads CATSKTGTSGLGGVGEQYF. CDR3 nucleotide sequence: TGTGCCACCAGCAAAACCGGGACTAGCGGCCTCGGAGGCGTCGGCGAGCAGTACTTC.

The chain employs TRBV28 and TRBJ2-1; 8 bases line up with TRBD2. CDR3 length equals 15 residues. The trim removed 6 bases at V and 2 bases at J, leaving 6 bases unmatched. CDR1 is MDHEN and CDR2 is SYDVKM in the germline V gene. CDR3 DNA sequence: TGTGCCAGCAGACGGACTAGCCCGGCCTACAATGAGCAGTTCTTC. It is translated as CASRRTSPAYNEQFF. The full variable domain, with the rest looked up from reference TRBV28 and TRBJ2-1, is DVKVTQSSRYLVKRTGEKVFLECVQDMDHENMFWYRQDPGLGLRLIYFSYDVKMKEKGDIPEGYSVSREKKERFSLILESASTNQTSMYLCASRRTSPAYNEQFFGPGTRLTVL.

V usage is TRBV7-8 and J usage is TRBJ2-5; no definite D call. V was pared by 3 bases and J by 5 bases, with 10 bases between. The germline V gene has CDR1 SGHVS and CDR2 FQNEAQ. CDR3 size: 13 residues. The CDR3 spells CASSFGSVETQYF. CDR3 sequence (DNA): TGTGCCAGCAGCTTCGGGTCAGTCGAGACCCAGTACTTC. The whole variable domain, filled in from reference TRBV7-8 and TRBJ2-5, reads GAGVSQSPRYKVAKRGQDVALRCDPISGHVSLFWYQQALGQGPEFLTYFQNEAQLDKSGLPSDRFFAERPEGSVSTLKIQRTQQEDSAVYLCASSFGSVETQYFGPGTRLLVL.

The chain joins TRBV9 to TRBJ1-1; no definite D call. Germline-derived CDR1 and CDR2 are SGDLS and YYNGEE. The CDR3 is made up of 14 amino acids. V was pared by 1 base and J by 3 bases, with 10 bases between. The CDR3 here is CASSVTGGDTEAFF. The CDR3 coding sequence is TGTGCCAGCAGCGTAACCGGCGGGGACACTGAAGCTTTCTTT.

Written as DNA, the CDR3 is TGCAGCGTTGAAGATCAAGGGACAGGGCTTAGGTCTGGCTACACCTTC. Translated: CSVEDQGTGLRSGYTF. The gene calls are TRBV29-1 and TRBJ1-2; 9 bases fit TRBD1. Germline CDR1 and CDR2: SQVTM and ANQGSEA. V trimming: 0 bases; J trimming: 7 bases; junction bases outside the gene matches: 12. The CDR3 contains 16 residues.

V is TRBV2 and J is TRBJ1-2; D gene unclear. The V gene lost 7 bases and the J gene lost 7 bases, with 28 bases spanning the gap. Germline assignment: CDR1 SNHLY and CDR2 FYNNEI. This CDR3 has 17 amino acids. In nucleotides, the CDR3 is TGTGCCAGCATCGATACGGGTGGGGAGGCGTCGGTTCCTGGCTACACCTTC. Protein sequence: CASIDTGGEASVPGYTF.

The chain has TRBV19 and TRBJ2-7; maybe TRBD1 (5 bases). Germline CDR1 is LNHDA and CDR2 is SQIVND (reference sequence). The CDR3 totals 14 residues. Trimming cost V 3 bases and J 5 bases, with 14 bases left between them. CDR3 region: CASSIAGLVDEQYF. In DNA, the CDR3 is TGTGCCAGTAGTATCGCAGGGCTAGTTGACGAGCAGTACTTC.

The V and J genes are TRBV14 and TRBJ2-7, with 8 bases that match TRBD2. The CDR3 spans 13 residues. Germline V gene lookup returns CDR1 SGHDN and CDR2 FVKESK. V was pared by 0 bases and J by 9 bases, with 4 bases of the junction left unmatched. CDR3 loop: CASSQDRGGTQYF. Written as DNA, the CDR3 is TGTGCCAGCAGCCAAGATCGGGGGGGGACGCAGTACTTC.

V is TRBV28 and J is TRBJ1-4, with unresolved D. This CDR3 contains 15 residues. The germline V gene has CDR1 MDHEN and CDR2 SYDVKM. The V and J ends lost 2 bases and 0 bases respectively, with 7 bases between them. The CDR3 loop reads CASSLRSATNEKLFF. For the CDR3, the DNA is TGTGCCAGCAGTTTACGTTCGGCAACTAATGAAAAACTGTTTTTT.

This clone was observed a handful of times. The chain employs TRBV15 and TRBJ2-7; possibly TRBD2 for D (5 bases). Germline-derived CDR1 and CDR2 are LNHNV and YYDKDF (reference sequence). Deletions cut 4 bases from V and 1 base from J, with 14 bases between. The CDR3 extends over 15 amino acids. The CDR3 here is CATSTNLGESYEQYF. The CDR3 bases are TGTGCCACCAGCACGAACCTCGGGGAATCCTACGAGCAGTACTTC. Full variable domain (outside the CDR3, taken from reference TRBV15 and TRBJ2-7): DAMVIQNPRYQVTQFGKPVTLSCSQTLNHNVMYWYQQKSSQAPKLLFHYYDKDFNNEADTPDNFQSRRPNTSFCFLDIRSPGLGDTAMYLCATSTNLGESYEQYFGPGTRLTVT.

This clone was recorded a few times. The chain recombines TRBV27 with TRBJ2-2, with TRBD1 matching over 9 bases. CDR1 and CDR2 (germline): MNHEY, SMNVEV (reference sequence). Trimming took 3 bases from V and 7 from J; bases not matched to a gene: 6. The CDR3 contains 15 residues. CDR3 nucleotide sequence: TGTGCCAGCAGTTTTCGGACAGGGGTTGTCGGGGAGCTGTTTTTT. As protein: CASSFRTGVVGELFF.

V and J are TRBV2 and TRBJ1-3; D unclear. Germline-derived CDR1 and CDR2 are SNHLY and FYNNEI. The CDR3 is 13 residues long. V lost 9 bases and J 0 bases, leaving 9 bases between the germline ends. The CDR3 nucleotides are TGTGCCAGTAGCGCGCTCTCTGGAAACACCATATATTTT. It yields the protein CASSALSGNTIYF.

This clone was seen only a few times. This chain uses TRBV7-9 with TRBJ1-5; 8 bases are shared with TRBD1. This CDR3 is 14 amino acids long. The germline V gene has CDR1 SEHNR and CDR2 FQNEAQ (reference sequence). V was clipped by 1 base and J by 7 bases; unmatched bases: 3. The CDR3 is CASSLGQGKQPQHF. CDR3 nucleotides: TGTGCCAGCAGCTTAGGACAGGGGAAACAGCCCCAGCATTTT.

The chain has TRBV6-1 and TRBJ1-2; a weak D match, TRBD1 (6 bases). The germline V gene has CDR1 MNHNS and CDR2 SASEGT. Trimming removed 6 bases from V and 7 bases from J, with 18 bases in between. The CDR3 is made up of 14 amino acids. CDR3 amino acids: CASRPPPGEPGYTF. In nucleotides, the CDR3 is TGTGCCAGCAGGCCCCCACCAGGGGAACCTGGCTACACCTTC.

J is TRBJ1-4 and V is TRBV6-6; 7 bases map to TRBD1. The CDR3 loop spans 13 amino acids. Looked up from germline, CDR1 is MNHNY and CDR2 is SVGAGI (reference sequence). The V segment lost 8 bases and the J segment 6 bases; nucleotides outside the gene matches: 6. The CDR3 loop reads CASVGGGDEKLFF. In DNA form, the CDR3 reads TGTGCCAGCGTCGGAGGGGGCGATGAAAAACTGTTTTTT.

The count of this clone is one. V is TRBV4-1 and J is TRBJ1-2, with D possibly being TRBD1 (5 bases). This CDR3 contains 15 residues. The germline V gene encodes CDR1 MGHRA and CDR2 YSYEKL. Trimming took 0 bases from V and 3 from J, leaving 11 bases between them. The CDR3 region has the DNA TGCGCCAGCAGCCAAGAGTCCGGGACTCACTATGGCTACACCTTC. Translated: CASSQESGTHYGYTF.

This clone came up a few times. This chain links TRBV10-3 with TRBJ1-2; possible D gene TRBD1, 5 bases. The CDR3 is 14 residues long. CDR1 and CDR2 from the germline V gene are ENHRY and SYGVKD. Trimming left V 4 bases short and J 8 bases short, with 17 bases between. CDR3 in DNA: TGTGCCATCAGTGCCCAATCGGGGGTTGAGGGCTACACCTTC. Translation gives CAISAQSGVEGYTF.

This clone was recorded a few times. The chain links TRBV6-5 to TRBJ1-1; D gene uncertain. There are 14 residues in the CDR3. CDR1 is MNHEY and CDR2 is SVGAGI in the germline V gene. V was shortened by 2 bases and J by 4 bases, with 11 bases between the two germline ends. CDR3 coding DNA: TGTGCCAGCAGTTACCGCCCGGGGAGCACTGAAGCTTTCTTT. The encoded protein is CASSYRPGSTEAFF.

V and J are TRBV7-2 and TRBJ1-1; D may be TRBD1 (6 bases). Germline V lookup: CDR1 SGHTA, CDR2 FQGNSA. Trimming took 2 bases from V and 4 from J, leaving 17 bases between them. The CDR3 loop spans 16 amino acids. The CDR3 bases are TGTGCCAGCAGCTTACGGCTACAGGGATCCGGCACTGAAGCTTTCTTT. Protein: CASSLRLQGSGTEAFF.

The CDR3: CAFGGRVIRETQYF. CDR3 nucleotide sequence: TGTGCCTTCGGTGGCAGGGTGATAAGGGAGACCCAGTACTTC. The chain recombines TRBV5-4 with TRBJ2-5, with a weak D call TRBD1 (5 bases). Germline loops: CDR1 SGHNT, CDR2 YYREEE (reference sequence). This CDR3 has 14 residues. The V and J ends lost 10 bases and 5 bases respectively, with 21 bases between them. Full variable domain (outside the CDR3, taken from reference TRBV5-4 and TRBJ2-5): ETGVTQSPTHLIKTRGQQVTLRCSSQSGHNTVSWYQQALGQGPQFIFQYYREEENGRGNFPPRFSGLQFPNYSSELNVNALELDDSALYLCAFGGRVIRETQYFGPGTRLLVL.

This rearrangement joins TRBV4-1 to TRBJ2-6, with TRBD1 identical over 7 bases. Per the germline V gene, CDR1 is MGHRA and CDR2 is YSYEKL. Unmatched junction bases numbered 2, after V lost 4 bases and J lost 2 bases. The CDR3 has 15 residues. The CDR3 sequence: CASSLTGAGANVLTF. The CDR3 DNA follows: TGCGCCAGCAGCCTTACAGGGGCTGGGGCCAACGTCCTGACTTTC.